The 21 T cell receptor beta chains in this list originate from one sample, sequenced in a study of T cells in women clearing cervical HPV infection. TCRdb's table, derived via immunoSEQ multiplex PCR, lists solely in-frame clones and lacks some. The data show more than 25,000 clones, and the top ten clones hold roughly 4%. Sequencing input: blood buffy coat. Receptors originate from a woman aged 18-69 years with a cervical HPV16 infection that either progressed to CIN3+ or cleared (not recorded which).

Remarks on this clone: The read terminates 3 residues ahead of where the CDR3 ends, so the germline J gene completes it. The chain joins TRBV19 to TRBJ2-3; 9 nucleotides match TRBD2. Germline V CDR1 and CDR2: LNHDA, SQIVND (reference sequence). This CDR3 has 14 residues. The CDR3 is CASSIRLAGLTQYF. The part of the CDR3 DNA that was read is TGTGCCAGTAGTATACGGCTAGCGGGGCTAACG.

The DNA read from the CDR3 is TGTGCCAGCAGCTCTTCAGGGGTCGGCCAGCCG. This codes for CASSSSGVGQP. Given in full, the CDR3 is CASSSSGVGQPQYF. The chain carries TRBV11-1 and TRBJ2-3; D is possibly TRBD1 (6 bases). Read data end 3 residues before the CDR3 end; the end is taken from the germline J gene. CDR3 size: 14 residues. Germline CDR1 and CDR2: SGHAT and FQDESV (reference sequence).

As regards this clone: The read comes to an end 3 residues before the CDR3 does, leaving the germline J gene to fill in the end. The chain recombines TRBV12-5 with TRBJ2-1; 13 bases map to TRBD2. V was pared by 5 bases and J by 7 bases, with 5 bases of the junction left unmatched. The CDR3 is 15 residues long. Germline assignment: CDR1 LGHNT and CDR2 FRNRAP. The CDR3 DNA, read in part, is TGTGCTAGTGGTCCCGGGACTAGCGGGGTGAATGAG. This gives the protein CASGPGTSGVNE. The CDR3, in full, reads CASGPGTSGVNEQFF.

Turning to this clone: The CDR3 is cut off 3 residues early in the read; its end comes from the germline J gene. V is TRBV7-9 and J is TRBJ1-1; D perhaps matches TRBD1 (6 bases). The V end lost 4 bases, the J end lost 0 bases, and 9 bases lay between the germline ends. The CDR3 is 14 residues long. Germline V gives CDR1 SEHNR, CDR2 FQNEAQ (reference sequence). CDR3 bases read: TGTGCCAGCAGCTACGGGGGGCTGAACACTGAA. Its translation: CASSYGGLNTE. The whole CDR3 region reads CASSYGGLNTEAFF.

Comment on this clone: The DNA ends 3 residues before the CDR3 does, and the rest of the CDR3 is filled in from the germline J gene. The V call is TRBV19, the J call TRBJ1-6; tentatively, D is TRBD1 (5 bases). This CDR3 is 14 amino acids long. The V and J ends lost 3 bases and 5 bases respectively, with 8 bases between them. Germline CDR1 reads LNHDA; CDR2 reads SQIVND (reference sequence). The CDR3 bases that were read are TGTGCCAGTAGTATCCTACAGGATAATTCACCC. Translation: CASSILQDNSP. In full, the CDR3 reads CASSILQDNSPLHF.

On this clone: The CDR3 is cut off 3 residues early in the read; its end comes from the germline J gene. The genes are TRBV18 and TRBJ2-4; D possibly corresponds to TRBD2 (5 bases). Germline CDR1 KGHSH, CDR2 LQKENI. This CDR3 has 13 amino acids. CDR3 loop: CASSPGYDYGQYF. Partial CDR3 DNA: TGTGCCAGCTCACCAGGGTATGACTATGGT.

As concerns this clone: The read finishes 3 residues shy of the CDR3 end, and the germline J gene is used to complete it. V and J are TRBV30 and TRBJ2-1; a weak D match, TRBD2 (6 bases). The germline gives CDR1 GTSNPN, CDR2 SVGIG (reference sequence). CDR3 size: 13 residues. V gave up 7 bases and J gave up 4 bases, with 14 bases separating them. The CDR3 sequence is CASSGLVYNEQFF. The sequenced CDR3 bases are TGTGCCTCCTCGGGACTGGTTTACAATGAG. Looking up the rest from reference TRBV30 and TRBJ2-1 gives the full variable domain: SQTIHQWPATLVQPVGSPLSLECTVEGTSNPNLYWYRQAAGRGLQLLFYSVGIGQISSEVPQNLSASRPQDRQFILSSKKLLLSDSGFYLCASSGLVYNEQFFGPGTRLTVL.

As for this clone: The read gets to within 3 residues of the CDR3 end, and the germline J gene fills in the rest. The chain recombines TRBV18 with TRBJ1-2; 10 bases are shared with TRBD1. CDR3 length: 15 residues. V was clipped by 3 bases and J by 6 bases; unmatched bases: 7. Germline V gives CDR1 KGHSH, CDR2 LQKENI. The CDR3 reads CASSPGTGVYNGYTF. The sequenced part of the CDR3 DNA is TGTGCCAGCTCACCTGGGACAGGGGTGTACAATGGC.

CDR3: CSARVDRDRGRKGSYEQYF. Incomplete CDR3 DNA: TGCAGTGCTAGAGTTGATCGGGACAGGGGGCGAAAGGGGTCCTACGAG. This chain links TRBV20-1 with TRBJ2-7; 12 bases match TRBD1. Read data end 3 residues before the CDR3 end; the end is taken from the germline J gene. This CDR3 has 19 residues. Per germline, CDR1 DFQATT and CDR2 SNEGSKA (reference sequence). V shed 1 base, J shed 1 base, and the junction held 14 bases outside the gene matches.

Turning to this clone: The CDR3 end falls 3 residues outside the read, so it is completed with the germline J gene. The chain is built from TRBV19 and TRBJ2-2, with 15 nucleotides matching TRBD2. Germline CDR1 and CDR2: LNHDA and SQIVND (reference sequence). CDR3 length equals 19 residues. The trim removed 8 bases at V and 5 bases at J, leaving 15 bases unmatched. Incomplete CDR3 DNA: TGTGCCAGTCAGTCAAGGGGACTAGCGGGGGGAGGGGTGACCGGGGAG. Amino acid sequence: CASQSRGLAGGGVTGE. The full CDR3 protein is CASQSRGLAGGGVTGELFF.

As regards this clone: The DNA ends 3 residues before the CDR3 does, and the rest of the CDR3 is filled in from the germline J gene. V and J are TRBV14 and TRBJ2-5; possibly TRBD2 for D (6 bases). There are 15 residues in the CDR3. CDR1 SGHDN and CDR2 FVKESK come from the germline V gene. CDR3 DNA, as far as it was read: TGTGCCAGCAGCCAAGATCTTGGACGGGGGAAAACC. It encodes CASSQDLGRGKT. The CDR3 in full is CASSQDLGRGKTQYF.

With regard to this clone: The read comes to an end 3 residues before the CDR3 does, leaving the germline J gene to fill in the end. The rearrangement uses TRBV5-4 and TRBJ2-5; no definite D call. The V gene's germline CDR1 is SGHNT and CDR2 YYREEE (reference sequence). Trimming took 2 bases from V and 3 from J, leaving 8 bases between them. CDR3 length equals 13 residues. The CDR3 is CASSLGPKETQYF. The covered CDR3 bases are TGTGCCAGCAGCTTAGGGCCTAAAGAGACC.

Details on this clone: The CDR3 end is not reached by the read, which stops 3 residues before it; the germline J gene fills it in. The chain joins TRBV6-1 to TRBJ2-7; a weak D match, TRBD1 (5 bases). Germline V gene lookup returns CDR1 MNHNS and CDR2 SASEGT. V was trimmed by 3 bases and J by 3 bases, leaving 12 bases between them. This CDR3 has 14 residues. The sequenced part of the CDR3 DNA is TGTGCCAGCAGTGACAACCCAGGGCTCTACGAG. As protein: CASSDNPGLYE. The entire CDR3 reads CASSDNPGLYEQYF.

A remark on this clone: Read coverage stops 3 residues before the CDR3 terminus; the germline J gene supplies the remainder. The rearrangement joins TRBV18 to TRBJ1-3; 8 nucleotides match TRBD1. Germline lookup yields CDR1 KGHSH and CDR2 LQKENI. Trimming removed 4 bases from V and 4 bases from J; junction bases left unmatched: 9. CDR3 length equals 16 residues. The CDR3 here is CASSRPGQARGNTIYF. CDR3 DNA, as far as it was read: TGTGCCAGCTCACGCCCGGGACAGGCGAGAGGAAACACC.

Notes on this clone: The read terminates 3 residues before the CDR3 end, so the remaining end is supplied by the germline J gene. J is TRBJ1-1 and V is TRBV15, with 7 bases that match TRBD1. This CDR3 is built from 16 residues. Germline CDR1 is LNHNV and CDR2 is YYDKDF (reference sequence). J lost 7 bases, V lost 1 base, and 12 bases had no gene match. The covered CDR3 bases are TGTGCCACCAGCAGAGGGGAAAGCTTACAGGGGCGTGAA. Translating it yields CATSRGESLQGRE. The entire CDR3 protein reads CATSRGESLQGREAFF.

Details on this clone: The read ends 3 residues before the CDR3 terminus; that terminus is restored from the germline J gene. The sample holds other DNA sequences that translate to the same CDR3. This chain uses TRBV14 with TRBJ2-7, with D possibly being TRBD1 (6 bases). The CDR3 contains 12 residues. V lost 5 bases, J lost 6 bases, and 11 bases lay in between. Germline lookup yields CDR1 SGHDN and CDR2 FVKESK. The CDR3 protein is CASSFGQSEQYF. CDR3 DNA, as far as it was read: TGTGCCAGCAGCTTCGGACAGTCCGAG.

Turning to this clone: The missing CDR3 end, 3 residues past where the read stops, is filled in from the germline J gene. This chain links TRBV7-8 with TRBJ2-7; TRBD2 matches at 11 bases. The CDR3 totals 16 residues. In germline, CDR1 is SGHVS, CDR2 FQNEAQ. V trimming: 2 bases; J trimming: 3 bases; junction bases outside the gene matches: 6. CDR3 sequence: CASSLFSSGGGYEQYF. The part of the CDR3 DNA that was read is TGTGCCAGCAGCTTATTCAGTAGCGGGGGGGGCTACGAG.

Details on this clone: The CDR3 end is not reached by the read, which stops 3 residues before it; the germline J gene fills it in. This chain joins TRBV30 and TRBJ1-2; the D is unclear. CDR1 is GTSNPN, CDR2 SVGIG, per germline (reference sequence). The CDR3 sequence is 15 residues long. V was pared by 1 base and J by 6 bases, with 18 bases between. The sequenced part of the CDR3 DNA is TGTGCCTGGAGTGCAAGGACCGCAGACTATGATGGC. Its translation is CAWSARTADYDG. The complete CDR3 sequence is CAWSARTADYDGYTF.

Points on this clone: The read gets to within 3 residues of the CDR3 end, and the germline J gene fills in the rest. The rearrangement uses TRBV6-2 or TRBV6-3 and TRBJ2-3, with D uncertain. CDR1 and CDR2 (germline): MNHEY, SVGEGT. Trimming cost V 1 base and J 6 bases, with 5 bases left between them. There are 12 residues in the CDR3. The covered CDR3 bases are TGTGCCAGCAGTTACTTATCCGATACG. Translated: CASSYLSDT. The whole CDR3 protein is CASSYLSDTQYF.

As for this clone: The read is 3 residues too short to cover the CDR3 end, so that end is filled in from the germline J gene. The rearrangement joins TRBV19 to TRBJ2-7; D might be TRBD2 (5 bases). The CDR3 has 13 residues. Germline loops: CDR1 LNHDA, CDR2 SQIVND (reference sequence). Trimming pared 4 bases from V and 0 bases from J, leaving 7 bases between. This CDR3 is CASSSGLSYEQYF. The covered CDR3 bases are TGTGCCAGTAGTAGCGGGCTCTCCTACGAG. Full variable domain (outside the CDR3, taken from reference TRBV19 and TRBJ2-7): DGGITQSPKYLFRKEGQNVTLSCEQNLNHDAMYWYRQDPGQGLRLIYYSQIVNDFQKGDIAEGYSVSREKKESFPLTVTSAQKNPTAFYLCASSSGLSYEQYFGPGTRLTVT.

About this clone itself: The read halts 3 residues ahead of the CDR3 end, with the missing end drawn from the germline J gene. The genes are TRBV5-1 and TRBJ1-1, with D hard to call. Germline-derived CDR1 and CDR2 are SGHRS and YFSETQ. This CDR3 is 13 amino acids long. The CDR3 reads CASSLEVAGGAFF. The sequenced part of the CDR3 DNA is TGCGCCAGCAGCTTGGAGGTGGCCGGCGGA. Using reference TRBV5-1 and TRBJ1-1 for the parts outside the CDR3, the full variable domain is KAGVTQTPRYLIKTRGQQVTLSCSPISGHRSVSWYQQTPGQGLQFLFEYFSETQRNKGNFPGRFSGRQFSNSRSEMNVSTLELGDSALYLCASSLEVAGGAFFGQGTRLTVV.